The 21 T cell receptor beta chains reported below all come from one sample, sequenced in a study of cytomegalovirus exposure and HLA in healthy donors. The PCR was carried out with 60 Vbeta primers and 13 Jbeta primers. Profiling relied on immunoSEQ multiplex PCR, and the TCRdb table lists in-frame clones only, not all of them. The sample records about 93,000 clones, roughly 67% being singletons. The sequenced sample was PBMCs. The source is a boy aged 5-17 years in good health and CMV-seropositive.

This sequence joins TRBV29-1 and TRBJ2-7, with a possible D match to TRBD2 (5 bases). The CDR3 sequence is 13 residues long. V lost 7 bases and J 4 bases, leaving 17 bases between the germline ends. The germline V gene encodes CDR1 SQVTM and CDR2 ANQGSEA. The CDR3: CSARTDSWYEQYF. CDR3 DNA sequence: TGCAGCGCCAGGACTGATTCCTGGTACGAGCAGTACTTC.

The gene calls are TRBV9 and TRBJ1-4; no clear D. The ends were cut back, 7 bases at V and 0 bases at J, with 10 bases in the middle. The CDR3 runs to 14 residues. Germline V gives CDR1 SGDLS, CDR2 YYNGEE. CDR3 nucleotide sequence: TGTGCCAGCTCAGGCCTTGCAACTAATGAAAAACTGTTTTTT. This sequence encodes CASSGLATNEKLFF.

As DNA, the CDR3 is TGTGCCAGCTCAGGACAGGTCTACTATAATTCACCCCTCCACTTT. Translation: CASSGQVYYNSPLHF. The V and J genes are TRBV18 and TRBJ1-6; 7 bases map to TRBD1. The CDR3 is 15 amino acids. V was pared by 5 bases and J by 3 bases, with 4 bases of the junction left unmatched. The germline gives CDR1 KGHSH, CDR2 LQKENI.

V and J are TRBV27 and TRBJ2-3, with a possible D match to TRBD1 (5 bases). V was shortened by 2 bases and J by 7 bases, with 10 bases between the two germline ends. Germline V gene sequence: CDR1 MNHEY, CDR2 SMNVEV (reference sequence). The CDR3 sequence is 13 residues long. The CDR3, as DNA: TGTGCCAGCAGTTTAGGGGCTACCTATACGCAGTATTTT. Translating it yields CASSLGATYTQYF.

Here the CDR3 reads CASSEVRAGNGYTF. The CDR3 DNA reads TGTGCCAGCAGTGAAGTACGGGCAGGGAATGGCTACACCTTC. This chain joins TRBV2 and TRBJ1-2; possibly TRBD1 for D (5 bases). The CDR3 covers 14 residues. Germline CDR1 and CDR2: SNHLY and FYNNEI. V was clipped by 1 base and J by 6 bases, with 12 bases between them.

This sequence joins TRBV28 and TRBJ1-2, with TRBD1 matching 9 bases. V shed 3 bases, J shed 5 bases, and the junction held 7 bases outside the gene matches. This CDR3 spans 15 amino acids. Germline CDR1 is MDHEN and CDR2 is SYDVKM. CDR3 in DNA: TGTGCCAGCAGTTTCCGGGACAGGGAGTATTATGGCTACACCTTC. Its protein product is CASSFRDREYYGYTF.

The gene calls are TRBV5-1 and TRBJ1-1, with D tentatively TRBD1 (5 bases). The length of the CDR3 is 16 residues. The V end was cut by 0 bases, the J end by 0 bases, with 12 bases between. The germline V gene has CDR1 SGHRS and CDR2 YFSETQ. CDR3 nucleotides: TGCGCCAGCAGCTTGGGACAGCTGCAGATGAACACTGAAGCTTTCTTT. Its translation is CASSLGQLQMNTEAFF.

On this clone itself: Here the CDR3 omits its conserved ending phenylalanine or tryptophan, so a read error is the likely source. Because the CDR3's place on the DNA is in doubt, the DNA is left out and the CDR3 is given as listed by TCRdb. Here the CDR3 reads CASSATRSGRIV. This chain joins TRBV6-1 and TRBJ1-2. CDR1 is MNHNS and CDR2 is SASEGT in the germline V gene. The length of the CDR3 is 12 amino acids, counting both ends.

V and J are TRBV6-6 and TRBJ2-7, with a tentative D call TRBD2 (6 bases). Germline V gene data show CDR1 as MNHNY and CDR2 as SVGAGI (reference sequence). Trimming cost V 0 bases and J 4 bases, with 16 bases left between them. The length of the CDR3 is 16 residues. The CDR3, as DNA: TGTGCCAGCAGTTACTCGATAGGGGACTCGACGTACGAGCAGTACTTC. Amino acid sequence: CASSYSIGDSTYEQYF.

CDR3 nucleotides: TGTGCCAGCAGCTTATGGGGGGGCCCCACAGATACGCAGTATTTT. Protein: CASSLWGGPTDTQYF. The chain joins TRBV7-3 to TRBJ2-3; perhaps TRBD2 as D (7 bases). The length of the CDR3 is 15 residues. Germline V gene sequence: CDR1 SGHTA, CDR2 FQGTGA. The V and J ends lost 2 bases and 2 bases respectively, with 11 bases between them.

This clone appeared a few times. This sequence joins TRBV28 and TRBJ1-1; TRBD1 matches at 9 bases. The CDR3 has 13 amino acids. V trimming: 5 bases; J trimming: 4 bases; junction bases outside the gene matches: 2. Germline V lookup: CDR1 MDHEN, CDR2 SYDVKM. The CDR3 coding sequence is TGTGCCAGCAGTAGGACAGGGGCCACTGAAGCTTTCTTT. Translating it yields CASSRTGATEAFF.

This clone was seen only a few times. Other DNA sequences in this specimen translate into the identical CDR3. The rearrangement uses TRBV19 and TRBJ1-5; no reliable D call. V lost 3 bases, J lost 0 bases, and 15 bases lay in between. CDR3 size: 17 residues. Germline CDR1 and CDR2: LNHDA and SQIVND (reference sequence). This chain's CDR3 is CASSIPPGGSSNQPQHF. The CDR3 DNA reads TGTGCCAGTAGTATCCCCCCCGGCGGCTCTAGCAATCAGCCCCAGCATTTT.

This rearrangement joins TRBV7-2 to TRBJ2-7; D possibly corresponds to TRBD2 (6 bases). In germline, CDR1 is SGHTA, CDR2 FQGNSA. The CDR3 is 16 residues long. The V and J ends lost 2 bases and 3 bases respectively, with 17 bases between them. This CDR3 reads CASSLFNTGGNYEQYF. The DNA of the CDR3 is TGTGCCAGCAGCTTATTTAATACTGGGGGGAACTACGAGCAGTACTTC.

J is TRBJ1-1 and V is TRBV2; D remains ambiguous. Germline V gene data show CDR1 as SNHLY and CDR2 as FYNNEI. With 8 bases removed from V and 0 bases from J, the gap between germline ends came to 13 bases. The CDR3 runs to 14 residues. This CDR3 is CASEPGIVNTEAFF. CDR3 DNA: TGTGCCAGCGAACCGGGGATCGTGAACACTGAAGCTTTCTTT.

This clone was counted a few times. CDR3 bases: TGTGCCAGTAGCGAACAAATGGGGGGCTACGAGCAGTACTTC. As protein: CASSEQMGGYEQYF. The J gene is TRBJ2-7, the V gene TRBV19; possible D gene TRBD2, 6 bases. The V and J ends lost 6 bases and 3 bases respectively, with 15 bases between them. The CDR3 runs to 14 residues. The germline V gene encodes CDR1 LNHDA and CDR2 SQIVND (reference sequence).

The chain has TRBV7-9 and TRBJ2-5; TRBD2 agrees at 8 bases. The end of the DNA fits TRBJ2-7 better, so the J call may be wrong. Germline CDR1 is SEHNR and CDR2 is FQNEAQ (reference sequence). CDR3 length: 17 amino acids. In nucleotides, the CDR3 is TGTGCCAGCAGCTTAGGCGGCGGGAGGTCAGTAAGGGACGAGCAGTACTTC. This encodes CASSLGGGRSVRDEQYF.

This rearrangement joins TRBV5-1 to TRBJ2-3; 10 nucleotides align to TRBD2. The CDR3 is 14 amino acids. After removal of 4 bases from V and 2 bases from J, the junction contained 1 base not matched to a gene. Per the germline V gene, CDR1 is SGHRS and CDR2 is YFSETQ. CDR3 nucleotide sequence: TGCGCCAGCAGCACTAGCGGGAACACAGATACGCAGTATTTT. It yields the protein CASSTSGNTDTQYF. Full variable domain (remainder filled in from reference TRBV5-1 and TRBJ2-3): KAGVTQTPRYLIKTRGQQVTLSCSPISGHRSVSWYQQTPGQGLQFLFEYFSETQRNKGNFPGRFSGRQFSNSRSEMNVSTLELGDSALYLCASSTSGNTDTQYFGPGTRLTVL.

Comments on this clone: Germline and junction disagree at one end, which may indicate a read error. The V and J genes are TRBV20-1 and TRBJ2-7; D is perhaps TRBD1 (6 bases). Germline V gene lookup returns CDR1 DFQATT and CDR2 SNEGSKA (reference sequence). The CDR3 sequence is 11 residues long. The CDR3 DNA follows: TGCAGTGCTGGAGACAGGTCCGAGCAGTACTTC. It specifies CSAGDRSEQYF.

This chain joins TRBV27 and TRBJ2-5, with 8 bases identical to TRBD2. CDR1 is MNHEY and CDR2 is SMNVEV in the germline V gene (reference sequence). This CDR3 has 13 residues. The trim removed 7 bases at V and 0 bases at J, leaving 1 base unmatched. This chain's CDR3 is CASTGGNQETQYF. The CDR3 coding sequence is TGTGCCAGCACGGGGGGGAACCAAGAGACCCAGTACTTC.

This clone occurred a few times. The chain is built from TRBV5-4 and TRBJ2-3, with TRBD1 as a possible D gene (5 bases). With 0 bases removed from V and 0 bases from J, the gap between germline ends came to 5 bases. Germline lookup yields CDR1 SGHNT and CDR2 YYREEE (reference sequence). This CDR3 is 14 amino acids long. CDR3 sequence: CASSLDRSTDTQYF. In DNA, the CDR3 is TGTGCCAGCAGCTTGGACAGGAGCACAGATACGCAGTATTTT.

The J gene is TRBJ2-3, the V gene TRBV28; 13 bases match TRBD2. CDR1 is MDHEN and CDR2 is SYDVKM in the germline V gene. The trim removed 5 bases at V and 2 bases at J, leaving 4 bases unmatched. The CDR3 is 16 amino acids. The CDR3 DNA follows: TGTGCCAGCAGTCCGGGACTAGCGGGGTACACAGATACGCAGTATTTT. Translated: CASSPGLAGYTDTQYF.